This T cell receptor (beta chain) was retrieved from a study of human T cells and chemical hapten exposure. Study context: Upper inner arm skin measuring approximately 2 cm by approximately 2 cm received 2% DPC for sensitization. Notes on the study in general: Healthy individuals' immune responses may differ from those of donors, who had alopecia.

The library put unique molecular identifiers onto individual cDNA molecules. TCRdb re-derived calls from the RACE reads in MiXCR, one entry per CDR3 protein. The sample holds 200,000 to 300,000 distinct CDR3 sequences, about 8.6% seen once. The CDR3 sequence is 15 residues long. CDR1 LGHNA and CDR2 YSLEER come from the germline V gene. V shed 1 base and J shed 6 bases, with 12 bases lying between them. Comment on this clonotype: Its cognate antigen is unknown.

Described time point: pre-sensitization, week 0. As for treatment: therapeutic diphenylcyclopropenone sensitization with weekly scalp DPC. The starting material was whole blood, obtained in connection with sensitization to the hapten diphenylcyclopropenone (DPC). This clonotype originated in a woman aged 40 to 49 with alopecia areata. Some clones in this sample may be carry-over from other donors' samples. This chain joins TRBV4-3 and TRBJ1-4; D remains unclear. The CDR3 DNA follows: TGCGCCAGCAGCCAAGCCCCGGACGGAGATGAAAAACTGTTTTTT. It codes for CASSQAPDGDEKLFF.